This TCR beta chain was documented in a study of T cell repertoires in ileal Crohn's disease (dated by TCRdb to the late 2010s). Study-wide context: Median disease duration was approximately 8 years, and about 36% of patients were identified as active smokers at the time of surgery. Every patient underwent surgery because of a complication, which was stricturing disease in 61% of cases and penetrating disease in 39%. Postoperative therapy was given to about half of the patients, with thiopurines administered to roughly twelve patients and anti-TNF agents administered to some 20 patients. M6 samples were neoterminal ileum biopsies taken at postoperative colonoscopy. A prospective multicentre cohort supplied the roughly 57 Crohn's disease patients whose TCR repertoires were analysed. The study was conducted in parallel with a multicentre cohort that was designed to identify predictors of early endoscopic recurrence following ileocolonic resection. A Rutgeerts score higher than i0 was the definition used for endoscopic postoperative recurrence. The study sequenced roughly 170 mucosal samples from 57 patients, taken at several locations on the surgical specimen and at postoperative endoscopy. Study-wide conclusions, independent of this receptor: Mucosal CD4 and CD8 T cells were sorted and sequenced only in a subgroup of patients, the size of which was not stated. Patients who were active smokers at surgery had a significantly higher proportion of clonal expansions than non-smokers (25.9% vs 17.9%, p=0.02). Endoscopic recurrence was found to be associated with higher high-frequency clone percentages at surgery, and recurrence was observed in all patients with clonality above 26.8% (18/57). Postoperative endoscopy was performed at varying times within the first year after surgery, with a median delay of roughly 6.3 months. Compared with CD4 T cells, sorted CD8 T cells contained more high-frequency clones, which suggests that the mucosal expansions were mostly CD8.

Approximately 550 nanograms of biopsy DNA per sample were submitted for commercial TCRB immunosequencing. Adaptive Biotechnology amplified the CDR3 regions from genomic DNA with a two-step multiplex PCR designed to control amplification bias. Primers covering every V and J gene segment were used in the first PCR, while barcodes and Illumina adapters were added in the second PCR. An Illumina instrument was used to sequence the CDR3 libraries. Per the authors' processing: The analysis drew on both the pipelines supplied by the vendor and custom analysis of the raw data in R/Bioconductor running R version 3.3.0. Clonality, which ranges from 0 to 1, was calculated as the inverse of the normalised Shannon entropy across all productive clones. High-frequency clones were defined as the share of the repertoire taken up by the top 100 clones, keeping only clones that passed a 95% confidence test. Overlap between samples was measured with the Morisita-Horn index, while repertoire diversity was measured with the Simpson index. TCRdb retrieved this table from immuneACCESS and kept in-frame rearrangements only. Not all clones are present; in checked studies, unresolved V genes account for under half, and no reason is known for the remainder. The DNA gave D and trimming, while V, J and clone size come from that table. The sample has approximately 19,000 clones on record, around 70% of them singletons. The top ten hold 4% to 5% of the sample.

Per the publication, the time point label means: neoterminal ileum biopsy at postoperative endoscopy, about 6 months after surgery. Adults with ileal or ileocolonic Crohn's disease for whom ileocolonic resection was indicated were considered eligible. Whole ileal mucosal biopsies were kept frozen at -80 degrees C prior to DNA extraction. Genomic DNA was extracted from frozen whole biopsies using a TRizol-based method and was quantified with a NanoDrop 2000 spectrophotometer. To note about this clone: It has no known antigen specificity. No qualities accompany the bases; no much larger clone lies one base away.

Between the V and J ends, shortened by 0 bases and 2 bases respectively, the junction contains 10 bases. The CDR3 runs 15 residues from the cysteine to the phenylalanine. Only the CDR3 region is kept as DNA, spanning 45 bases read in frame from base 1. According to the germline V gene, CDR1 reads MNHEY and CDR2 reads SVGAGI. The sequenced sample was ileal tissue. The receptor comes from an adult with Crohn's disease. Recombination linked TRBV6-5 to TRBJ1-2; the D segment could be TRBD1, given 5 matching bases. CDR3 sequence: CASSYSRVVNYGYTF. The nucleotide sequence reads as follows: TGTGCCAGCAGTTACTCCAGGGTGGTGAACTATGGCTACACCTTC.